This TCR beta chain was captured by sequencing in a study of beta chain features in type 1 diabetes (dated by TCRdb to about 2018). At the level of the whole study: Patients and healthy donors did not differ in mean age, gender distribution, total cell number or subset yield. Regulatory and stem cell-like memory subsets were obtained from only 8 patients and roughly 8 healthy donors, while naive and central memory subsets were obtained from all 28 donors. A total of over 95,000,000 sorted cells were examined across all samples, and RNA yield correlated strongly with the number of cells per subset. The study compared the TCRB repertoires of sorted circulating CD4+ T cell subsets in recently diagnosed type 1 diabetes patients with those in matched healthy donors.

Here is what the overall study found, with its caveats: PCR might favor shorter templates, but patient and control samples were amplified and corrected together, so any skew would affect both groups equally. At VDJ recombination sites, patients with type 1 diabetes made fewer insertions and deleted more nucleotides, a pattern implying thymic rearrangement abnormalities. Naive, central memory and regulatory TCRB repertoires appeared to be more alike among patients than among healthy donors. Because cDNA was sequenced instead of genomic DNA, highly expressing activated cells could be over-represented, though the groups showed no difference in activation or CD3 levels. Type 1 diabetes patients showed a moderate but significant shortening of TCRB CDR3 length in all four CD4+ subsets. Only small numbers of individuals were included in the HLA sub-analyses, which left unresolved whether HLA type had any influence on TCRB rearrangement.

Turning to this clone: Its antigen is unknown. Base qualities are not provided; no much larger clone lies one nucleotide away.

All of the isolated RNA was reverse transcribed with the High Capacity cDNA Reverse Transcription Kit, so expressed TCRB transcripts were sequenced. Stem cell-like memory T cell samples underwent survey-depth immunoSEQ sequencing, averaging approximately 920,000 total reads per sample. Sorted cells were lysed in RLT buffer and RNA was extracted with DNase-treated RNeasy Micro or Mini kits, depending on cell number. To prevent cross-contamination, each cell subset was processed individually, whereas patient and healthy donor samples were processed jointly. TCRB sequences were amplified from cDNA with the immunoSEQ multiplex PCR, producing 87-bp fragments spanning the CDR3 region. The amplicons were sequenced using the Illumina HiSeq platform. In the authors' own workflow: Synthetic template baselines were used to correct PCR bias computationally, reads within Hamming distance 2 were collapsed, and singletons that could not be merged were discarded. Reads were aligned against IMGT so that V, D and J genes, CDR3 length and insertions or deletions at six rearrangement sites could be assigned. Within each subset, clonotype counts were normalized to sorted cell number, and only after that were true diversity and Gini coefficients computed with the tcR R package. The overlap coefficient, calculated on TCRB nucleotide sequences, was used to measure repertoire sharing. TCRdb mirrors the immuneACCESS table, restricted to in-frame sequences. Some clones are absent from its copies; in checked studies, under half trace to an unresolved V gene, and the reason for the others is unknown. That table gives V, J and clone size, and the DNA gave D and trimming. The sample includes 15,000 or so clones, with less than 80% observed a single time. 0.55% to 0.65% of the sample lies in the top ten.

Each donor gave one peripheral blood draw, roughly 0.12 L on average, collected into heparinised tubes. Naive, central memory, regulatory and stem cell-like memory CD4+ T cells were sorted on a BD FACSAria II using a panel including CD45RO, CCR7, CD25, CD127, CD95 and CD27. A purity above 95% was achieved for all sorted populations. Right away, PBMCs were isolated by Lymphoprep density gradient centrifugation and were stained directly, with no culture step. So that batch effects would be minimized, each experiment stained and sorted samples in pairs, pairing one healthy donor with one patient. The TCR originated in a woman aged 18-29 years with type 1 diabetes. The sequencing input was stem cell memory CD4+ T cells from blood. Explained via the paper, the cell subset or site label denotes: stem cell-like memory CD4+ T cells.

The encoded CDR3 is CASSLPHHLLSDSYGYTF. The sequenced DNA is TGCGCCAGCAGCTTGCCACACCACCTTTTGTCAGACTCCTATGGCTACACCTTC. The sequence joins TRBV5-1 to TRBJ1-2; the D gene is not confidently resolved. Its CDR3 holds 18 amino acids, cysteine through phenylalanine. The only DNA kept is the CDR3, 54 bases in frame from the first base. V sheds 1 base and J sheds 4 bases, leaving 23 bases between their ends. CDR1 and CDR2 (SGHRS, YFSETQ) derive from the germline V gene.